This T cell receptor beta chain comes out of a study of blood T cell repertoires in COVID-19. The V gene lost 6 bases and the J gene lost 6 bases, with 18 bases spanning the gap. Germline CDR1 MNHEY, CDR2 SMNVEV (reference sequence). This CDR3 has 14 amino acids. Sequencing was performed with immunoSEQ multiplex PCR; in TCRdb, only in-frame clones are kept and a portion is missing. The table has approximately 210,000 clones, roughly 90% seen once. The sample consisted of peripheral blood. The gene calls are TRBV27 and TRBJ2-7, with D tentatively TRBD1 (6 bases). This clonotype was obtained from a woman between 35 and 50 years old who had recovered from COVID-19. CDR3 region: CASSFWDNPSEQYF. CDR3 DNA: TGTGCCAGCAGCTTCTGGGACAATCCCTCCGAGCAGTACTTC.